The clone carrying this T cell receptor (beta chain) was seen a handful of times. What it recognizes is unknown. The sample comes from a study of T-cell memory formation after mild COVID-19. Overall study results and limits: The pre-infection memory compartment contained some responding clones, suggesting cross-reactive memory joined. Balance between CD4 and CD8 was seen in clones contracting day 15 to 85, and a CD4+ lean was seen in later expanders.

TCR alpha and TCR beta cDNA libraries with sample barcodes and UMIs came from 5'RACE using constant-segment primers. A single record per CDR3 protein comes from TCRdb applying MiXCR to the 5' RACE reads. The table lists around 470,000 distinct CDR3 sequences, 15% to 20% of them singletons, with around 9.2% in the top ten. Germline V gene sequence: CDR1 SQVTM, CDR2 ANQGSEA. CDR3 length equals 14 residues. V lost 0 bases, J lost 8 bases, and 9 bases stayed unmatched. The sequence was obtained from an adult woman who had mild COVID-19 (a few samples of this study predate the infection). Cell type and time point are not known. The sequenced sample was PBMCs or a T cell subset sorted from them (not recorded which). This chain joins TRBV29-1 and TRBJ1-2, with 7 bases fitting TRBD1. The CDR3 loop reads CSVEEMTGPGGYTF. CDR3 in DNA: TGCAGCGTTGAAGAGATGACAGGGCCTGGCGGCTACACCTTC.